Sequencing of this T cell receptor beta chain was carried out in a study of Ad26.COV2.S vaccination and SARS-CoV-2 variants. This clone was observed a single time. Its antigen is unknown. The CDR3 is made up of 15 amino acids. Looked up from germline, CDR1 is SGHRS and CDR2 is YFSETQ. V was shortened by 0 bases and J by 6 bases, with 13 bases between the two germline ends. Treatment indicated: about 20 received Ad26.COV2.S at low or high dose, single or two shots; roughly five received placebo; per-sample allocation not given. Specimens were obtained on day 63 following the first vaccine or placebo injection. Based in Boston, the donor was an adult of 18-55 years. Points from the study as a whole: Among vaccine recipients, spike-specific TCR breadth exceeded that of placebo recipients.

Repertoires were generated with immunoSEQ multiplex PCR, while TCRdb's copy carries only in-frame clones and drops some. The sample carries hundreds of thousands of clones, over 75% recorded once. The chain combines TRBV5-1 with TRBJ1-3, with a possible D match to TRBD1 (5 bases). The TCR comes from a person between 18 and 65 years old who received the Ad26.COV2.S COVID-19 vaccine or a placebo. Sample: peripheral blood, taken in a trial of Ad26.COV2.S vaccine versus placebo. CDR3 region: CASSLEGAGANTIYF. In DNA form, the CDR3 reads TGCGCCAGCAGCTTGGAAGGGGCCGGCGCAAACACCATATATTTT.